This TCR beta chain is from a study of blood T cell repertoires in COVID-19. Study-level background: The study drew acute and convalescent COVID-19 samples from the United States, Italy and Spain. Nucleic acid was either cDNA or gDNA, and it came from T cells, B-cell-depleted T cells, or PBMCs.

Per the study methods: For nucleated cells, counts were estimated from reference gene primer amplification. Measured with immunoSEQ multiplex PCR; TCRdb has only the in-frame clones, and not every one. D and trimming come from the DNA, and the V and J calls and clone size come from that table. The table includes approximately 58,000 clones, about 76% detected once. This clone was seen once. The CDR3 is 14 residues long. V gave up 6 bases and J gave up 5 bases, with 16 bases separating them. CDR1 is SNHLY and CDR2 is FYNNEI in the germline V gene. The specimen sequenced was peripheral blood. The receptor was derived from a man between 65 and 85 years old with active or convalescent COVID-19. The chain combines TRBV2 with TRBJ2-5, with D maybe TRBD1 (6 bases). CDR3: CASSRTGTRETQYF. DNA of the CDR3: TGTGCCAGCAGCCGTACCGGGACACGGGAGACCCAGTACTTC.